This passage covers 17 T cell receptor beta chains from one sample sequenced in a study of early stage breast cancer tumors. The assay was immunoSEQ multiplex PCR, and TCRdb's table has in-frame clones only and misses some. In the table there are some 30,000 clones, 70% to 90% of which are singletons. Material: blood. The receptors here all came from a person between 50 and 60 years old with breast cancer.

The chain has TRBV7-8 and TRBJ2-2; D gene ambiguous. The V end was cut by 3 bases, the J end by 0 bases, with 5 bases between. Per germline, CDR1 SGHVS and CDR2 FQNEAQ. This CDR3 has 14 residues. The CDR3 coding sequence is TGTGCCAGCAGCTTTCGGACGAACACCGGGGAGCTGTTTTTT. Protein product: CASSFRTNTGELFF.

V gene TRBV28 combines with J gene TRBJ2-5, with 8 bases identical to TRBD1. In germline, CDR1 is MDHEN, CDR2 SYDVKM. This CDR3 contains 16 residues. Losses at the gene ends were 6 bases for V and 5 bases for J; bases not matched to a gene: 14. CDR3: CASRLNDRGLDETQYF. CDR3 nucleotide sequence: TGTGCCAGCAGGCTCAACGACAGGGGTCTAGATGAGACCCAGTACTTC.

The V call is TRBV5-1, the J call TRBJ2-6; D gene unclear. Per germline, CDR1 SGHRS and CDR2 YFSETQ. Trimming removed 0 bases from V and 4 bases from J, with 11 bases in between. CDR3 length: 16 residues. CDR3 nucleotide sequence: TGCGCCAGCAGCTTGGCCGAAGCGACCGGGGCCAACGTCCTGACTTTC. Translating gives CASSLAEATGANVLTF.

This chain links TRBV18 with TRBJ1-5; D is ambiguous. Germline V lookup: CDR1 KGHSH, CDR2 LQKENI. The CDR3 totals 13 residues. V was pared by 5 bases and J by 4 bases, with 9 bases between. CDR3 DNA sequence: TGTGCCAGCTCAGAGACCGCGAATCAGCCCCAGCATTTT. Protein sequence: CASSETANQPQHF.

This clone was seen more than once but under ten times. This chain links TRBV7-6 with TRBJ1-1; 9 bases are a match to TRBD1. CDR3 length equals 16 residues. J lost 3 bases, V lost 5 bases, and 10 bases had no gene match. Germline V gives CDR1 SGHVS, CDR2 FNYEAQ. The CDR3 here is CASSRDVGQGDTEAFF. The CDR3 DNA reads as TGTGCCAGCAGCCGTGATGTGGGACAGGGAGACACTGAAGCTTTCTTT.

The chain has TRBV4-1 and TRBJ2-7; 7 bases fit TRBD2. V shed 3 bases, J shed 5 bases, and the junction held 13 bases outside the gene matches. The CDR3 extends over 16 amino acids. Germline CDR1 MGHRA, CDR2 YSYEKL. The DNA of the CDR3 is TGCGCCAGCAGCCACCCCCCGGGGGGTAGGCAAGACGAGCAGTACTTC. Amino acids: CASSHPPGGRQDEQYF.

The rearrangement uses TRBV6-5 and TRBJ2-1; 9 positions agree with TRBD2. With 8 bases clipped from V and 5 bases from J, the junction kept 10 bases outside the gene matches. The CDR3 extends over 15 amino acids. The germline V gene encodes CDR1 MNHEY and CDR2 SVGAGI. The CDR3 spells CASFQPSGEDNEQFF. The CDR3 DNA is TGTGCCAGCTTTCAGCCTAGCGGGGAAGACAATGAGCAGTTCTTC.

This clone was seen only a few times. The J gene is TRBJ1-3, the V gene TRBV6-1; D unclear. The germline V and J ends were trimmed by 5 bases and 8 bases, with 16 bases remaining between them. The CDR3 runs 14 residues. The germline V gene encodes CDR1 MNHNS and CDR2 SASEGT. CDR3 in amino acids: CASSKDGSRDTIYF. The CDR3 coding sequence is TGTGCCAGCAGTAAGGACGGGTCACGCGACACCATATATTTT.

This chain joins TRBV28 and TRBJ2-7; D is ambiguous. Trimming cost V 2 bases and J 6 bases, with 5 bases left between them. The CDR3 runs to 11 residues. Germline CDR1 and CDR2: MDHEN and SYDVKM. CDR3 sequence reads: CASSLIGEQYF. The CDR3 DNA sequence: TGTGCCAGCAGTTTAATTGGCGAGCAGTACTTC.

This clone has a single count. The chain has TRBV5-1 and TRBJ2-4; D perhaps matches TRBD1 (5 bases). The V and J ends lost 4 bases and 5 bases respectively, with 10 bases between them. This CDR3 region has 13 residues. Per germline, CDR1 SGHRS and CDR2 YFSETQ. This CDR3 reads CASSTGHQNIQYF. The DNA for the CDR3 is TGCGCCAGCAGCACTGGACACCAAAACATTCAGTACTTC. The full variable domain, with the rest looked up from reference TRBV5-1 and TRBJ2-4, is KAGVTQTPRYLIKTRGQQVTLSCSPISGHRSVSWYQQTPGQGLQFLFEYFSETQRNKGNFPGRFSGRQFSNSRSEMNVSTLELGDSALYLCASSTGHQNIQYFGAGTRLSVL.

The CDR3 DNA reads TGTGCCAGCATAGCGAACACCGGGGAGCTGTTTTTT. Amino acids: CASIANTGELFF. The rearrangement joins TRBV28 to TRBJ2-2; D is unclear. Trimming pared 7 bases from V and 0 bases from J, leaving 3 bases between. Germline assignment: CDR1 MDHEN and CDR2 SYDVKM. The CDR3 contains 12 residues.

The chain recombines TRBV30 with TRBJ1-1; no clear D. Germline-derived CDR1 and CDR2 are GTSNPN and SVGIG (reference sequence). This CDR3 region has 13 residues. CDR3 amino acids: CSIWPIMNTEAFF. DNA of the CDR3: TGTTCCATTTGGCCGATTATGAACACTGAAGCTTTCTTT.

The rearrangement joins TRBV29-1 to TRBJ2-3; TRBD2 agrees at 13 bases. The germline CDR1 and CDR2 sequences are SQVTM and ANQGSEA. The CDR3 has 14 residues. J lost 1 base, V lost 7 bases, and 2 bases had no gene match. The CDR3 is CSAGLAGGTDTQYF. In DNA, the CDR3 is TGCAGCGCAGGACTAGCGGGGGGCACAGATACGCAGTATTTT.

The chain uses TRBV6-1 and TRBJ1-4; D is uncertain. V was shortened by 0 bases and J by 0 bases, with 8 bases between the two germline ends. The CDR3 sequence is 16 residues long. CDR1 is MNHNS, CDR2 SASEGT, per germline. The CDR3 spells CASSEASLTTNEKLFF. The CDR3 DNA reads TGTGCCAGCAGTGAAGCGTCCCTAACAACTAATGAAAAACTGTTTTTT.

V usage is TRBV9 and J usage is TRBJ1-5; D is perhaps TRBD1 (6 bases). Germline V gene sequence: CDR1 SGDLS, CDR2 YYNGEE. This CDR3 comprises 13 residues. Trimming took off 0 bases at V and 5 bases at J, with 6 bases between the two ends. CDR3 residues: CASSVGTDQPQHF. CDR3 nucleotides: TGTGCCAGCAGCGTAGGGACAGATCAGCCCCAGCATTTT. The whole variable domain, remainder taken from reference TRBV9 and TRBJ1-5, is DSGVTQTPKHLITATGQRVTLRCSPRSGDLSVYWYQQSLDQGLQFLIQYYNGEERAKGNILERFSAQQFPDLHSELNLSSLELGDSALYFCASSVGTDQPQHFGDGTRLSIL.

The CDR3 here is CASSPRDSTPTGELFF. CDR3 DNA: TGTGCCAGTAGTCCTAGGGACTCTACTCCTACTGGGGAGCTGTTTTTT. The gene calls are TRBV19 and TRBJ2-2; maybe TRBD2 (6 bases). The V gene's germline CDR1 is LNHDA and CDR2 SQIVND (reference sequence). V was shortened by 5 bases and J by 8 bases, with 21 bases between the two germline ends. The CDR3 runs 16 residues.

The count of this clone is one. The V call is TRBV6-1, the J call TRBJ2-1, with D unresolved. This CDR3 contains 13 residues. V was shortened by 6 bases and J by 7 bases, with 13 bases between the two germline ends. From germline, CDR1 is MNHNS and CDR2 SASEGT. In nucleotides, the CDR3 is TGTGCCAGCAGCTACTACCCCCTGAATGAGCAGTTCTTC. Amino acid sequence: CASSYYPLNEQFF.